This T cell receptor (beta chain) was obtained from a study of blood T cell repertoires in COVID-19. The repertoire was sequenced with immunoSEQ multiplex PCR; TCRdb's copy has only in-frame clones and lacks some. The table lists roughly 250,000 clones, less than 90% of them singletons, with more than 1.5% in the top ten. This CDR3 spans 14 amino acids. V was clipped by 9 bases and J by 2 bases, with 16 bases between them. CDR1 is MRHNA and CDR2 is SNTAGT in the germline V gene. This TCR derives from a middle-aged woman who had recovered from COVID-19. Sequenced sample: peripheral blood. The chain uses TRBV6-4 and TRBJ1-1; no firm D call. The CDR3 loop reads CARSTGGENTEAFF. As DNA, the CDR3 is TGTGCCAGATCGACGGGTGGTGAAAACACTGAAGCTTTCTTT.